These 26 T cell receptor beta chains were all obtained from the same sample, sequenced in a study of untreated major depressive disorder. Study observations and caveats: TRBV05-01 (Vbeta 5.1) usage was higher in CD4+ T cells of depressed patients than controls.

No antigens are known for them. Profiled with immunoSEQ multiplex PCR; TCRdb holds only in-frame clones, not every one. The sample comprises more than 25,000 clones, 91% of which are singletons, and 0.72% rests with the top ten. The specimen was CD4+ T cells from PBMCs. The receptors originated from a woman in her thirties with major depressive disorder.

CDR3 coding DNA: TGCGCCAGCAGCTTGGGGACAGGGAATGAAAAACTGTTTTTT. Encoded protein: CASSLGTGNEKLFF. This chain joins TRBV5-1 and TRBJ1-4, with 8 positions matching TRBD1. V lost 0 bases to trimming and J lost 5 bases; unmatched junction nucleotides: 0. The germline V gene has CDR1 SGHRS and CDR2 YFSETQ. This CDR3 spans 14 amino acids.

This clone appeared a few times. The chain uses TRBV25-1 and TRBJ2-2; maybe TRBD1 (6 bases). Germline lookup yields CDR1 MGHDK and CDR2 SYGVNS. Between the trimmed V and J ends, which lost 8 bases and 0 bases, there was a span of 13 bases. The CDR3 contains 15 residues. CDR3 DNA sequence: TGTGCCAGCCAACGAGGGGGATCGAACACCGGGGAGCTGTTTTTT. This sequence encodes CASQRGGSNTGELFF. Based on the CDR3 plus reference TRBV25-1 and TRBJ2-2, the full variable domain is EADIYQTPRYLVIGTGKKITLECSQTMGHDKMYWYQQDPGMELHLIHYSYGVNSTEKGDLSSESTVSRIRTEHFPLTLESARPSHTSQYLCASQRGGSNTGELFFGEGSRLTVL.

Only one count was recorded for this clone. The chain couples TRBV7-2 to TRBJ1-1, with TRBD1 matching 9 bases. CDR3 size: 14 residues. Germline V gives CDR1 SGHTA, CDR2 FQGNSA. V shed 5 bases, J shed 6 bases, and the junction held 7 bases outside the gene matches. CDR3: CASSPWDRAAEAFF. For the CDR3, the DNA is TGTGCCAGCAGCCCCTGGGACAGGGCGGCTGAAGCTTTCTTT.

This sequence joins TRBV7-3 and TRBJ2-7; 7 bases line up with TRBD1. There are 17 residues in the CDR3. With 1 base clipped from V and 2 bases from J, the junction kept 11 bases outside the gene matches. Looked up from germline, CDR1 is SGHTA and CDR2 is FQGTGA. The CDR3: CASSLRGGRDHAYEQYF. As DNA, the CDR3 is TGTGCCAGCAGCTTAAGAGGGGGCCGGGACCATGCCTACGAGCAGTACTTC.

The chain carries TRBV19 and TRBJ2-7; D perhaps matches TRBD1 (5 bases). Germline assignment: CDR1 LNHDA and CDR2 SQIVND (reference sequence). Between the trimmed V and J ends, which lost 4 bases and 5 bases, there was a span of 15 bases. CDR3 length equals 14 residues. The CDR3 region is CASSKGYGRDEQYF. The CDR3 coding sequence is TGTGCCAGTAGTAAAGGGTATGGCAGGGACGAGCAGTACTTC.

V gene TRBV2 combines with J gene TRBJ2-6; TRBD1 is a possible D gene (6 bases). CDR3 size: 16 residues. The germline gives CDR1 SNHLY, CDR2 FYNNEI. V was pared by 6 bases and J by 1 base, with 13 bases between. The CDR3 region is CASRTHQGSGANVLTF. For the CDR3, the DNA is TGTGCCAGCAGGACTCATCAGGGGTCTGGGGCCAACGTCCTGACTTTC.

This rearrangement joins TRBV7-9 to TRBJ1-1; D possibly corresponds to TRBD1 (6 bases). The CDR3 length is 12 residues. Germline V gene data show CDR1 as SEHNR and CDR2 as FQNEAQ (reference sequence). The V and J ends lost 4 bases and 7 bases respectively, with 10 bases between them. CDR3 sequence (DNA): TGTGCCAGCAGCTCTGGGGGACATGAAGCTTTCTTT. It specifies CASSSGGHEAFF. Full variable domain (outside the CDR3, taken from reference TRBV7-9 and TRBJ1-1): DTGVSQNPRHKITKRGQNVTFRCDPISEHNRLYWYRQTLGQGPEFLTYFQNEAQLEKSRLLSDRFSAERPKGSFSTLEIQRTEQGDSAMYLCASSSGGHEAFFGQGTRLTVV.

The J gene is TRBJ2-3, the V gene TRBV7-9; D possibly corresponds to TRBD2 (7 bases). The ends were cut back, 6 bases at V and 0 bases at J, with 13 bases in the middle. The germline V gene has CDR1 SEHNR and CDR2 FQNEAQ (reference sequence). This CDR3 has 15 residues. CDR3 nucleotides: TGTGCCAGCAGACTAAGGGGGGGAAGCACAGATACGCAGTATTTT. Translating it yields CASRLRGGSTDTQYF.

V gene TRBV7-2 combines with J gene TRBJ2-1; D may be TRBD1 (6 bases). Germline V gene lookup returns CDR1 SGHTA and CDR2 FQGNSA. Trimming left V 6 bases short and J 4 bases short, with 13 bases between. This CDR3 is 14 amino acids long. CDR3 in DNA: TGTGCCAGCAGTCCCGACAGGACTTACAATGAGCAGTTCTTC. Protein product: CASSPDRTYNEQFF.

The chain joins TRBV29-1 to TRBJ1-2; D gene unclear. The germline V gene encodes CDR1 SQVTM and CDR2 ANQGSEA. Trimming pared 6 bases from V and 8 bases from J, leaving 43 bases between. This CDR3 has 21 amino acids. The CDR3 region is CSVQPGETAAYGYTRRRGYTF. The CDR3 DNA is TGCAGCGTCCAACCGGGAGAGACTGCGGCATATGGCTACACCCGACGAAGGGGCTACACCTTC.

The chain combines TRBV19 with TRBJ1-5; 7 nucleotides align to TRBD1. CDR3 length: 14 residues. The V gene end was trimmed by 4 bases and the J gene end by 3 bases; junction bases not matched to a gene: 3. Germline CDR1 is LNHDA and CDR2 is SQIVND (reference sequence). CDR3 protein: CASSRGTANQPQHF. CDR3 coding DNA: TGTGCCAGTAGTAGAGGGACAGCCAATCAGCCCCAGCATTTT.

The gene calls are TRBV19 and TRBJ2-7; D call uncertain. The V and J ends lost 10 bases and 1 base respectively, with 11 bases between them. This CDR3 comprises 12 residues. Germline V gene sequence: CDR1 LNHDA, CDR2 SQIVND (reference sequence). This CDR3 is CATSHRSYEQYF. CDR3 nucleotide sequence: TGTGCCACCTCGCATCGATCCTACGAGCAGTACTTC.

The chain is built from TRBV9 and TRBJ1-4; D possibly corresponds to TRBD1 (6 bases). This CDR3 is 15 amino acids long. V lost 2 bases, J lost 8 bases, and 16 bases lay in between. Germline values: CDR1 SGDLS, CDR2 YYNGEE. The CDR3 region has the DNA TGTGCCAGCAGCGTTCAAGGGGGGGTTGGCGAAAAACTGTTTTTT. This gives the protein CASSVQGGVGEKLFF.

The V call is TRBV9, the J call TRBJ2-7, with D unclear. V dropped 0 bases and J dropped 3 bases, with 13 bases sitting between them. This CDR3 contains 15 residues. CDR1 is SGDLS and CDR2 is YYNGEE in the germline V gene. CDR3 amino acids: CASSVGPGEDYEQYF. In DNA form, the CDR3 reads TGTGCCAGCAGCGTAGGACCGGGTGAGGACTACGAGCAGTACTTC.

The table lists this clone with a few counts. The chain employs TRBV2 and TRBJ2-7; 8 bases are shared with TRBD1. CDR1 and CDR2 (germline): SNHLY, FYNNEI. This CDR3 region has 13 residues. The trim removed 9 bases at V and 3 bases at J, leaving 7 bases unmatched. The CDR3, as DNA: TGTGCCAGTACAGGGGGAAACGTCTACGAGCAGTACTTC. Translating it yields CASTGGNVYEQYF. The variable domain in full, with the rest retrieved from reference TRBV2 and TRBJ2-7, is EPEVTQTPSHQVTQMGQEVILRCVPISNHLYFYWYRQILGQKVEFLVSFYNNEISEKSEIFDDQFSVERPDGSNFTLKIRSTKLEDSAMYFCASTGGNVYEQYFGPGTRLTVT.

V is TRBV2 and J is TRBJ1-3; TRBD1 is a possible D gene (5 bases). The germline V and J ends were trimmed by 9 bases and 3 bases, with 12 bases remaining between them. The germline V gene has CDR1 SNHLY and CDR2 FYNNEI. This CDR3 contains 13 residues. The CDR3 reads CASVGLGGNTIYF. For the CDR3, the DNA is TGTGCCAGTGTGGGGCTGGGTGGAAACACCATATATTTT.

A single count supports this clone. The chain links TRBV5-6 to TRBJ2-7, with TRBD2 matching 9 bases. Germline assignment: CDR1 SGHDT and CDR2 YYEEEE. V was pared by 3 bases and J by 3 bases, with 10 bases of the junction left unmatched. The CDR3 is 16 residues long. The CDR3 nucleotides read TGTGCCAGCAGCTCGAACGGCGGGACTAGCTACTACGAGCAGTACTTC. Protein product: CASSSNGGTSYYEQYF. The full variable domain, its missing parts supplied by reference TRBV5-6 and TRBJ2-7, is DAGVTQSPTHLIKTRGQQVTLRCSPKSGHDTVSWYQQALGQGPQFIFQYYEEEERQRGNFPDRFSGHQFPNYSSELNVNALLLGDSALYLCASSSNGGTSYYEQYFGPGTRLTVT.

The chain recombines TRBV5-1 with TRBJ2-4; maybe TRBD1 (5 bases). V was trimmed by 4 bases and J by 7 bases, leaving 12 bases between them. The CDR3 runs to 13 residues. Germline V CDR1 and CDR2: SGHRS, YFSETQ. In nucleotides, the CDR3 is TGCGCCAGCAGCGGTTCCGCAGGGAACATTCAGTACTTC. Encoded protein: CASSGSAGNIQYF.

This clone was counted a single time. This chain links TRBV7-2 with TRBJ2-5, with 7 positions matching TRBD1. The CDR3 has 16 amino acids. V was pared by 4 bases and J by 8 bases, with 16 bases of the junction left unmatched. Per the germline V gene, CDR1 is SGHTA and CDR2 is FQGNSA. Written as DNA, the CDR3 is TGTGCCAGCAGCTCCCAGTTGTCGACAGGGCTGAAAACCCAGTACTTC. It encodes CASSSQLSTGLKTQYF.

J is TRBJ1-2 and V is TRBV6-5, with D unresolved. The V gene's germline CDR1 is MNHEY and CDR2 SVGAGI. The length of the CDR3 is 14 residues. Trimming left V 6 bases short and J 3 bases short, with 14 bases between. The CDR3 DNA is TGTGCCAGCAGCCTTCGAGTCGATGACTATGGCTACACCTTC. The encoded protein is CASSLRVDDYGYTF.

The chain joins TRBV4-3 to TRBJ2-2; a possible D gene is TRBD1 (6 bases). CDR1 LGHNA and CDR2 YSLEER come from the germline V gene. Trimming pared 4 bases from V and 2 bases from J, leaving 17 bases between. The CDR3 extends over 17 amino acids. The CDR3, as DNA: TGCGCCAGCAGCCCGATGCGGCAGGGGCTCAACACCGGGGAGCTGTTTTTT. Translated, it gives CASSPMRQGLNTGELFF.

The chain carries TRBV27 and TRBJ2-7; D remains unclear. Germline lookup yields CDR1 MNHEY and CDR2 SMNVEV (reference sequence). Trimming cost V 6 bases and J 5 bases, with 20 bases left between them. The CDR3 runs 15 residues. The CDR3 loop is CASRSLNVRSDEQYF. DNA of the CDR3: TGTGCCAGCAGATCGTTGAATGTCAGGTCGGACGAGCAGTACTTC.

The chain has TRBV6-4 and TRBJ1-5; 7 bases fit TRBD1. Trimming removed 8 bases from V and 4 bases from J; junction bases left unmatched: 11. The CDR3 sequence is 15 residues long. Looked up from germline, CDR1 is MRHNA and CDR2 is SNTAGT. As DNA, the CDR3 is TGTGCCAGCCGAATCCGGGACAGCACAAATCAGCCCCAGCATTTT. This sequence encodes CASRIRDSTNQPQHF.

V usage is TRBV7-9 and J usage is TRBJ2-7; D remains unclear. Germline CDR1 and CDR2: SEHNR and FQNEAQ (reference sequence). The V end lost 3 bases, the J end lost 6 bases, and 6 bases lay between the germline ends. The CDR3 consists of 11 residues. The chain's CDR3 is CASSLVLEQYF. The CDR3 region has the DNA TGTGCCAGCAGCTTGGTGCTCGAGCAGTACTTC.

V usage is TRBV28 and J usage is TRBJ1-2, with a weak D call TRBD1 (5 bases). Germline assignment: CDR1 MDHEN and CDR2 SYDVKM. Trimming removed 5 bases at V and 4 bases at J, with 17 bases between. The CDR3 consists of 15 residues. The CDR3 is CASSTAKGPVYGYTF. The CDR3 bases are TGTGCCAGCAGTACAGCGAAGGGACCGGTCTATGGCTACACCTTC.

The chain carries TRBV5-4 and TRBJ2-1; 7 nucleotides line up with TRBD1. J lost 4 bases, V lost 3 bases, and 7 bases had no gene match. The germline V gene encodes CDR1 SGHNT and CDR2 YYREEE (reference sequence). The CDR3 spans 15 residues. CDR3 in amino acids: CASSWGTEFYNEQFF. The CDR3 DNA is TGTGCCAGCAGCTGGGGGACAGAATTTTACAATGAGCAGTTCTTC.